This entry describes one T cell receptor (beta chain). Its matching antigen is unknown. Libraries were prepared by immunoSEQ multiplex PCR; TCRdb keeps only in-frame clonotypes and omits some of them. The sample includes about 94,000 clones, under 90% of them seen just once. This specimen comes from a study of a mutant IDH1 vaccine in newly diagnosed glioma. Study outcomes and limitations: Pseudoprogression apparently tracked independently of changes in top peripheral T cell clonotypes.

Time point described: week 47, end of study. In the vaccine, a single dose held 300 ug of the mutant IDH1 20-mer peptide, along with topical imiquimod. This CDR3 has 16 residues. V was trimmed by 3 bases and J by 0 bases, leaving 12 bases between them. Per germline, CDR1 SNHLY and CDR2 FYNNEI. The V and J genes are TRBV2 and TRBJ2-1; D possibly corresponds to TRBD1 (5 bases). This TCR derives from a woman aged 45-65 years with glioma. The sequencing here drew on PBMCs, taken from a glioma patient whose treatment included an IDH1 peptide vaccine. In DNA, the CDR3 is TGTGCCAGCAGTGAGTCAGGGTTCACCTCCTACAATGAGCAGTTCTTC. Protein product: CASSESGFTSYNEQFF.